These 6 T cell receptor beta chains came from one sample sequenced in a study of cytomegalovirus exposure and HLA in healthy donors (dated by TCRdb to 2016 to 2017). The library was built by means of the immunoSEQ multiplex PCR assay. The multiplex PCR relied on a mix of 60 forward primers for TCR Vbeta segments and 13 reverse primers for TCR Jbeta segments. This is the immuneACCESS table as TCRdb keeps it, with only in-frame sequences that have V and J called. A part of the clones is gone; compared with another copy, unresolved V genes explain less than half, and the rest is unexplained. Recorded for this sample are nearly 95,000 clones; 79% of them occurred a single time. The ten largest clones take up 3.8% of the sample. Sequencing was carried out using PBMCs. The receptor set was obtained from a middle-aged woman in good health and CMV-seronegative.

In its sample, this clone was seen a few times. The chain combines TRBV4-1 with TRBJ2-3, with 8 bases that match TRBD2. Trimming took 0 bases from V and 2 from J; bases not matched to a gene: 4. The CDR3 is 16 residues long. The V gene's germline CDR1 is MGHRA and CDR2 YSYEKL. The CDR3 DNA follows: TGCGCCAGCAGCCAAGAGGCGGGGGGCATCACAGATACGCAGTATTTT. It is translated as CASSQEAGGITDTQYF.

The chain couples TRBV19 to TRBJ2-7; 9 bases line up with TRBD1. Looked up from germline, CDR1 is LNHDA and CDR2 is SQIVND (reference sequence). There are 16 residues in the CDR3. J was trimmed by 8 bases and V by 3 bases; bases with no gene match: 14. The CDR3 region has the DNA TGTGCCAGTAGTATCCAAGTGGGACAGGGACCTACGAAGCAGTACTTC. Translation gives CASSIQVGQGPTKQYF.

The V call is TRBV2, the J call TRBJ1-6; 7 bases agree with TRBD1. The V gene end was trimmed by 6 bases and the J gene end by 7 bases; junction bases not matched to a gene: 6. From germline, CDR1 is SNHLY and CDR2 FYNNEI. CDR3 length: 14 residues. The CDR3 loop is CASRPGTANSPLHF. CDR3 bases: TGTGCCAGCAGACCCGGGACAGCGAATTCACCCCTCCACTTT.

The chain carries TRBV6-1 and TRBJ1-1, with 7 bases lining up with TRBD1. Germline V gene data show CDR1 as MNHNS and CDR2 as SASEGT. J was trimmed by 8 bases and V by 4 bases; bases with no gene match: 10. There are 14 residues in the CDR3. CDR3 nucleotides: TGTGCCAGCAGTGTCCGGACAGGCCGAGGCGAAGCTTTCTTT. Translating it yields CASSVRTGRGEAFF.

This rearrangement joins TRBV6-5 to TRBJ2-7; 10 bases agree with TRBD1. V gave up 6 bases and J gave up 2 bases; unmatched junction bases: 4. Looked up from germline, CDR1 is MNHEY and CDR2 is SVGAGI. The CDR3 extends over 14 amino acids. The CDR3 protein is CASRTGQGAYEQYF. CDR3 coding DNA: TGTGCCAGCAGGACTGGACAGGGGGCCTACGAGCAGTACTTC.

For this clone: The germline gene is not matched at one end of the junction; a read error may be the cause. CDR3 in amino acids: CASSLDIMNTEAFF. As DNA, the CDR3 is TGCGCCAGCAGTTTGGACATTATGAACACTGAAGCTTTCTTT. The chain recombines TRBV5-1 with TRBJ1-1; the D gene is possibly TRBD1 (5 bases). Germline CDR1 SGHRS, CDR2 YFSETQ. There are 14 residues in the CDR3.